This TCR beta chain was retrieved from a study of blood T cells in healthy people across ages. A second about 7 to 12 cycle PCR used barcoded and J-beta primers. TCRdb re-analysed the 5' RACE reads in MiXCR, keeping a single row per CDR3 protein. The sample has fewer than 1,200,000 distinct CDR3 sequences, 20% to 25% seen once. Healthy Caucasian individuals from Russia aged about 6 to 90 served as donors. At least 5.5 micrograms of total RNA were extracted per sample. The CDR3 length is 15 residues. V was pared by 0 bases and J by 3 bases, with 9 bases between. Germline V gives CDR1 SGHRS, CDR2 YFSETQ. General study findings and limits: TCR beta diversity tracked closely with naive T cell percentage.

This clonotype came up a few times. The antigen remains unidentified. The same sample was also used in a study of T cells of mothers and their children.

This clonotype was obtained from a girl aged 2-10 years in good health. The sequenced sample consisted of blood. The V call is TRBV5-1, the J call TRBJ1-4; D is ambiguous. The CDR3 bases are TGCGCCAGCAGCTTGGCCTTCGGGGCTAATGAAAAACTGTTTTTT. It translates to CASSLAFGANEKLFF.